This T cell receptor beta chain was captured by sequencing in a study of graft-versus-host responses after intestinal transplantation. Study-level information: Recipients received multivisceral, liver-intestinal, or isolated intestinal transplants. Anti-thymocyte globulin induction, then tacrolimus and steroids for 3 to 4 years, went to all recipients.

Notes on this clone: The antigen is unknown.

General study findings and limits: Recipient-marrow GvH clones were detected, some having first appeared in ileum or blood. Patients with graft-donor T cell macrochimerism had high graft-versus-host to host-versus-graft clonal ratios in allografts.

Measured with immunoSEQ multiplex PCR; TCRdb has only the in-frame clones, and not every one. The profile shows roughly 60,000 clones, about 90% of them singletons. CDR3 size: 14 residues. Germline V gives CDR1 MNHEY, CDR2 SMNVEV (reference sequence). V shed 6 bases and J 4 bases; nucleotides not matched to a gene: 7. This material consisted of PBMCs, taken roughly 120 days after intestinal transplantation. The chain uses TRBV27 and TRBJ1-1; TRBD1 aligns across 8 bases. This clonotype was obtained from a human patient who received an intestinal transplant, so some T cells may come from the graft donor. Here the CDR3 DNA reads TGTGCCAGCAGCCCCGGACAGGGAAGCACTGAAGCTTTCTTT. This translates into CASSPGQGSTEAFF.